This T cell receptor (beta chain) was documented in a study of cytomegalovirus exposure and HLA in healthy donors. General observations from the study: Later examination showed HLA-associated TCR beta chains had greater clonal expansion than equally common others. Among donors in an Asian-associated ancestry cluster, a later analysis reportedly found fewer N-insertions than the roughly 610-donor mean.

CDR1 and CDR2 (germline): MNHEY, SMNVEV (reference sequence). CDR3 length equals 13 residues. Trimming removed 5 bases at V and 5 bases at J, with 10 bases between. Notes on this clone: Its cognate antigen is unknown.

60 Vbeta and 13 Jbeta primers were used in PCR. Using immunoSEQ multiplex PCR, the repertoire was profiled, and TCRdb retains in-frame clones only, with some absent. The sample has under 250,000 clones; roughly 85% are singletons. Sample: PBMCs. The gene calls are TRBV27 and TRBJ2-1; TRBD2 is a possible D gene (5 bases). The clonotype was recovered from a woman between 25 and 40 years old in good health and CMV-seropositive. DNA of the CDR3: TGTGCCAGCAGTCCCCGACTACACAATGAGCAGTTCTTC. It is translated as CASSPRLHNEQFF.